Below are 26 T cell receptor beta chains sequenced from a single sample in a study of CD8+ T cells in alopecia areata. Pooled cutaneous lymph node cells were sorted using CD4, CD8alpha, NKG2D, NKG2ACE and other markers. Reverse transcription of extracted RNA yielded cDNA, which provided the sequencing template. Repertoires were generated with immunoSEQ multiplex PCR, while TCRdb's copy carries only in-frame clones and drops some. The sample holds about 270,000 clones, and no clone turns up only once. Sequenced input: CD4+ T cells sorted from a lymph node. Receptors originate from a C3H/HeJ mouse with alopecia areata. This strain's MHC haplotype is H2-k.

Remarks on this clone: The gene names here belong to mouse. The read terminates 4 residues before the CDR3 end, so the remaining end is supplied by the germline J gene. This same CDR3 is encoded by further DNA sequences in the sample. The chain links TRBV5 to TRBJ2-5, with 10 bases aligning to TRBD1. Per the germline V gene, CDR1 is LGHNA and CDR2 is YNLKQL (reference sequence). The CDR3 runs 15 residues. CDR3 sequence: CASSQEGTGEDTQYF. CDR3 DNA (partial): TGTGCCAGCAGCCAAGAAGGGACAGGGGAGGAC.

As concerns this clone: The listed genes are named as in mouse. With the read ending 4 residues before the CDR3 end, the germline J gene is used to fill in that end. J is TRBJ2-5 and V is TRBV5; weak D call: TRBD1 (6 bases). The germline V and J ends were trimmed by 0 bases and 3 bases, with 7 bases remaining between them. Germline CDR1 and CDR2: LGHNA and YNLKQL (reference sequence). CDR3 length: 14 amino acids. CDR3 bases read: TGTGCCAGCAGCCAAGATCAGGGGCAAGAC. This gives the protein CASSQDQGQD. The whole CDR3 sequence reads CASSQDQGQDTQYF.

This clone has just a few counts. Germline and genes: mouse. The read terminates 3 residues before the CDR3 end, so the remaining end is supplied by the germline J gene. Other DNA sequences in the same sample also yield this CDR3. The J gene is TRBJ1-6, the V gene TRBV31, with D possibly being TRBD1 (5 bases). TRBJ1-6 is filed as an ORF, its function uncertain. V lost 0 bases and J 7 bases, leaving 10 bases between the germline ends. Germline V gene sequence: CDR1 GKSSPN, CDR2 SITVG. CDR3 length: 14 amino acids. The CDR3 DNA, read in part, is TGTGCCTGGAGTCTAGGCCAGGGAAATTCGCCC. Its protein is CAWSLGQGNSP. In full, the CDR3 reads CAWSLGQGNSPLYF.

This clone has only a few counts. Mouse names are used for the genes. This same CDR3 is encoded by further DNA sequences in the sample. The CDR3 loop is CTCSGDRGDTEVFF. The covered CDR3 bases are TGCACCTGCAGTGGGGACAGGGGGGACACA. This chain joins TRBV1 and TRBJ1-1; the match to TRBD1 covers 11 bases. Read data end 4 residues before the CDR3 end; the end is taken from the germline J gene. Trimming cost V 4 bases and J 3 bases; bases outside gene matches: 1. The CDR3 is 14 residues long. Germline-derived CDR1 and CDR2 are NSQYPW and LRSPGD (reference sequence). Looking up the rest from reference TRBV1 and TRBJ1-1 gives the full variable domain: VTLLEQNPRWRLVPRGQAVNLRCILKNSQYPWMSWYQQDLQKQLQWLFTLRSPGDKEVKSLPGADYLATRVTDTELRLQVANMSQGRTLYCTCSGDRGDTEVFFGKGTRLTVV.

Concerning this clone: Mouse gene names apply. The CDR3 goes on 4 residues after the read ends, and that part is filled in from the germline J gene. Other DNA sequences in the sample encode the same CDR3. This rearrangement joins TRBV13-1 to TRBJ2-1, with 7 bases fitting TRBD1. The V gene end was trimmed by 3 bases and the J gene end by 0 bases; junction bases not matched to a gene: 3. This CDR3 contains 15 residues. Per germline, CDR1 NSHNY and CDR2 SYGAGN. The part of the CDR3 DNA that was read is TGTGCCAGCAGTGGGGACAGAAATAACTATGCT. Protein sequence: CASSGDRNNYA. The CDR3, in full, reads CASSGDRNNYAEQFF.

This clone appeared a few times. Mouse germline and gene names are used. The read ends 4 residues before the CDR3 terminus; that terminus is restored from the germline J gene. The V call is TRBV1, the J call TRBJ2-5; TRBD1 aligns across 7 bases. Trimming took 4 bases from V and 2 from J; bases not matched to a gene: 3. This CDR3 comprises 14 residues. Per germline, CDR1 NSQYPW and CDR2 LRSPGD (reference sequence). CDR3 bases read: TGCACCTGCAGTGGGACAGGTATCCAAGAC. This codes for CTCSGTGIQD. The whole CDR3 sequence reads CTCSGTGIQDTQYF.

As concerns this clone: Gene names denote mouse genes. The sequence runs out 4 residues before the end of the CDR3; the remainder is reconstructed from the germline J gene. V gene TRBV1 combines with J gene TRBJ2-5; tentative D call: TRBD1 (5 bases). The CDR3 has 12 residues. Germline V gene sequence: CDR1 NSQYPW, CDR2 LRSPGD (reference sequence). The CDR3 sequence: CTCSGRGDTQYF. Partial CDR3 DNA: TGCACCTGCAGTGGGAGGGGAGAC.

This clone has just a few counts. Gene names refer to mouse genes. With the read ending 4 residues before the CDR3 end, the germline J gene is used to fill in that end. The V and J genes are TRBV19 and TRBJ2-2, with D tentatively TRBD1 (6 bases). V was shortened by 2 bases and J by 0 bases, with 11 bases between the two germline ends. The CDR3 covers 16 residues. In germline, CDR1 is FNHDT, CDR2 SITEND (reference sequence). The CDR3 here is CASSIRDKSNTGQLYF. CDR3 bases read: TGTGCCAGCAGTATCCGGGACAAATCAAACACCGGG. The full variable domain, in which reference TRBV19 and TRBJ2-2 provide the parts outside the CDR3, is GGIITQTPKFLIGQEGQKLTLKCQQNFNHDTMYWYRQDSGKGLRLIYYSITENDLQKGDLSEGYDASREKKSSFSLTVTSAQKNEMAVFLCASSIRDKSNTGQLYFGEGSKLTVL.

This clone has more than one count but fewer than ten. Gene names refer to mouse genes. The read terminates 4 residues before the CDR3 end, so the remaining end is supplied by the germline J gene. The chain uses TRBV5 and TRBJ2-7, with 7 bases identical to TRBD2. V lost 3 bases to trimming and J lost 0 bases; unmatched junction nucleotides: 5. The CDR3 consists of 15 residues. Germline V gene lookup returns CDR1 LGHNA and CDR2 YNLKQL (reference sequence). CDR3 loop: CASSQTGTASYEQYF. Incomplete CDR3 DNA: TGTGCCAGCAGCCAGACCGGGACTGCCTCCTAT.

In regard to this clone: Germline and genes: mouse. The read ends 4 residues shy of where the CDR3 ends; the end is completed using the germline J gene. The chain uses TRBV13-1 and TRBJ1-2, with TRBD1 identical over 8 bases. The CDR3 spans 17 residues. The V gene end was trimmed by 0 bases and the J gene end by 0 bases; junction bases not matched to a gene: 7. Looked up from germline, CDR1 is NSHNY and CDR2 is SYGAGN. Incomplete CDR3 DNA: TGTGCCAGCAGTGATGCGAACAGGGGGTTTGCAAACTCC. Its protein is CASSDANRGFANS. The whole CDR3 protein reads CASSDANRGFANSDYTF.

This clone was observed a handful of times. The gene symbols are mouse symbols. The read terminates 4 residues before the CDR3 end, so the remaining end is supplied by the germline J gene. V is TRBV3 and J is TRBJ2-5; TRBD2 matches at 7 bases. The V and J ends lost 5 bases and 0 bases, in that order; junction bases with no gene match: 2. Per germline, CDR1 SNHLY and CDR2 FYNGKV (reference sequence). The CDR3 contains 14 residues. The CDR3 spells CASSPGGNQDTQYF. The sequenced CDR3 bases are TGTGCCAGCAGCCCTGGGGGTAACCAAGAC.

With regard to this clone: Gene labels here are mouse ones. The read halts 4 residues ahead of the CDR3 end, with the missing end drawn from the germline J gene. The chain recombines TRBV5 with TRBJ2-1; 8 bases agree with TRBD2. V lost 3 bases to trimming and J lost 5 bases; unmatched junction nucleotides: 6. The CDR3 has 15 residues. Germline lookup yields CDR1 LGHNA and CDR2 YNLKQL (reference sequence). This chain's CDR3 is CASSHMTGVDAEQFF. The DNA read from the CDR3 is TGTGCCAGCAGCCACATGACTGGGGTGGATGCT.

Points on this clone: The gene symbols are mouse symbols. The CDR3 extends 4 residues past the end of the read, so its final part is completed from the germline J gene. The chain couples TRBV19 to TRBJ2-3; 9 bases are a match to TRBD2. The length of the CDR3 is 12 residues. V dropped 10 bases and J dropped 0; count of bases not matched to a gene: 0. CDR1 FNHDT and CDR2 SITEND come from the germline V gene (reference sequence). CDR3 DNA, as far as it was read: TGTGCCGGACTGGGGAGTGCAGAA. Amino acids: CAGLGSAE. The whole CDR3 sequence is CAGLGSAETLYF.

This clone was detected a few times. Gene names refer to mouse genes. The read halts 4 residues ahead of the CDR3 end, with the missing end drawn from the germline J gene. This chain uses TRBV13-1 with TRBJ1-2, with TRBD1 identical over 10 bases. V shed 1 base, J shed 3 bases, and the junction held 3 bases outside the gene matches. Germline V gives CDR1 NSHNY, CDR2 SYGAGN. The CDR3 loop spans 15 amino acids. The CDR3 loop is CASSDSGQGYSDYTF. Partial CDR3 DNA: TGTGCCAGCAGTGATTCGGGACAGGGGTACTCC.

There are a few counts of this clone. The germline and genes are mouse ones. The read halts 4 residues ahead of the CDR3 end, with the missing end drawn from the germline J gene. This chain links TRBV13-1 with TRBJ2-3; a weak D match, TRBD1 (6 bases). The germline V gene encodes CDR1 NSHNY and CDR2 SYGAGN. Deletions cut 4 bases from V and 0 bases from J, with 12 bases between. This CDR3 has 15 amino acids. The sequenced part of the CDR3 DNA is TGTGCCAGCAGTATAGGGGGATCTAGTGCAGAA. It specifies CASSIGGSSAE. The complete CDR3 protein is CASSIGGSSAETLYF.

This clone showed up just a few times. Gene names and germline refer to mouse. The read finishes 4 residues shy of the CDR3 end, and the germline J gene is used to complete it. The chain is built from TRBV13-1 and TRBJ2-3, with D possibly matching TRBD2 (6 bases). V was trimmed by 4 bases and J by 0 bases, leaving 9 bases between them. Germline V gives CDR1 NSHNY, CDR2 SYGAGN. CDR3 length: 14 residues. CDR3 bases read: TGTGCCAGCAGTCCCGGGACTAGTGCAGAA. Its protein is CASSPGTSAE. The CDR3 in full is CASSPGTSAETLYF.

This clone was detected a few times. Mouse germline and gene names are used. Incomplete CDR3 DNA: TGTGCCAGCAGTCGGACTGGGGGGGCTAGTGCAGAA. Amino acids: CASSRTGGASAE. The entire CDR3 sequence reads CASSRTGGASAETLYF. The chain carries TRBV13-3 and TRBJ2-3; 13 bases agree with TRBD2. The read stops 4 residues short of the end of the CDR3; the missing end is completed from the germline J gene. The CDR3 totals 16 residues. V trimming: 4 bases; J trimming: 0 bases; junction bases outside the gene matches: 2. The germline V gene encodes CDR1 NNHDY and CDR2 SYVADS.

This clone was observed a few times. The gene names given are mouse names. CDR3 DNA, as far as it was read: TGTGCCAGCGGTGATCGCCAGGGTTACTCC. Its translation is CASGDRQGYS. The entire CDR3 protein is CASGDRQGYSDYTF. V gene TRBV13-2 combines with J gene TRBJ1-2; D possibly corresponds to TRBD1 (5 bases). The read halts 4 residues ahead of the CDR3 end, with the missing end drawn from the germline J gene. Germline V gene lookup returns CDR1 NNHNN and CDR2 SYGAGS (reference sequence). This CDR3 spans 14 amino acids. Between the trimmed V and J ends, which lost 1 base and 3 bases, there was a span of 10 bases.

As for this clone: Gene names follow the mouse nomenclature. Read data end 4 residues before the CDR3 end; the end is taken from the germline J gene. The genes are TRBV13-3 and TRBJ2-1; 10 nucleotides line up with TRBD2. This CDR3 has 15 amino acids. Germline V gene data show CDR1 as NNHDY and CDR2 as SYVADS. Losses at the gene ends were 3 bases for V and 2 bases for J; bases not matched to a gene: 2. CDR3 amino acids: CASSATGGHYAEQFF. CDR3 bases read: TGTGCCAGCAGTGCGACTGGGGGGCACTATGCT.

This clone was recorded many times. Gene and germline names: mouse. The read ends 4 residues shy of where the CDR3 ends; the end is completed using the germline J gene. Other DNA variants within this sample encode the same CDR3. V gene TRBV13-1 combines with J gene TRBJ2-7; D not resolved. CDR1 NSHNY and CDR2 SYGAGN come from the germline V gene. This CDR3 is 11 amino acids long. Partial CDR3 DNA: TGTGCCAGCAGTGATCAATAT. Amino acids: CASSDQY. The CDR3 reads in full as CASSDQYEQYF.

This clone was recorded a few times. Gene names refer to mouse genes. Read data end 4 residues before the CDR3 end; the end is taken from the germline J gene. At the DNA level, this CDR3 is encoded by other sequences in the same sample as well. This chain joins TRBV13-1 and TRBJ2-7; weak D call: TRBD1 (6 bases). Trimming cost V 2 bases and J 0 bases, with 6 bases left between them. The CDR3 runs 13 residues. In germline, CDR1 is NSHNY, CDR2 SYGAGN. CDR3 DNA, as far as it was read: TGTGCCAGCAGTGACAGGGGCTCCTAT. Its protein is CASSDRGSY. The full-length CDR3 reads as CASSDRGSYEQYF.

Of note for this clone: Genes and germline come from the mouse. The missing CDR3 end, 4 residues past where the read stops, is filled in from the germline J gene. Other DNA sequences in this sample translate to the same CDR3. The chain has TRBV5 and TRBJ2-5, with TRBD2 as a possible D gene (5 bases). Germline V gene data show CDR1 as LGHNA and CDR2 as YNLKQL (reference sequence). The CDR3 totals 12 residues. CDR3 bases read: TGTGCCAGCAGCCAAGTGGGGGAC. It is translated as CASSQVGD. The full CDR3 protein reads CASSQVGDTQYF.

This clone was counted between two and nine times. Gene names are mouse gene names. The read ends 4 residues shy of where the CDR3 ends; the end is completed using the germline J gene. In the same sample, other DNA sequences code for this CDR3. The rearrangement links TRBV13-3 to TRBJ2-5; 10 nucleotides line up with TRBD2. In germline, CDR1 is NNHDY, CDR2 SYVADS. V was clipped by 5 bases and J by 3 bases; unmatched bases: 3. This CDR3 contains 14 residues. Here the CDR3 reads CASRRDWGQDTQYF. The covered CDR3 bases are TGTGCCAGCAGGCGGGACTGGGGTCAAGAC.

This clone has more than one count but fewer than ten. The genes are named according to mouse. The read finishes 4 residues shy of the CDR3 end, and the germline J gene is used to complete it. The chain combines TRBV19 with TRBJ2-1; unclear D gene. There are 11 residues in the CDR3. The ends were cut back, 6 bases at V and 3 bases at J, with 4 bases in the middle. Per the germline V gene, CDR1 is FNHDT and CDR2 is SITEND (reference sequence). CDR3 in amino acids: CASTFYAEQFF. The sequenced part of the CDR3 DNA is TGTGCCAGCACCTTCTATGCT.

Comments on this clone: Gene labels here are mouse ones. The read ends 4 residues before the CDR3 terminus; that terminus is restored from the germline J gene. The rearrangement uses TRBV1 and TRBJ2-7; no reliable D call. V lost 2 bases and J 0 bases, leaving 11 bases between the germline ends. The germline V gene has CDR1 NSQYPW and CDR2 LRSPGD (reference sequence). The CDR3 spans 15 residues. CDR3 residues: CTCSAKTASSYEQYF. CDR3 DNA (partial): TGCACCTGCAGTGCAAAAACTGCGAGCTCCTAT.

In its sample, this clone was seen a few times. Here the gene names and germline are mouse. The CDR3 is cut off 4 residues early in the read; its end comes from the germline J gene. The sample has other DNA sequences that encode this CDR3 too. The V call is TRBV13-3, the J call TRBJ1-2; D possibly corresponds to TRBD1 (6 bases). CDR1 NNHDY and CDR2 SYVADS come from the germline V gene. The CDR3 contains 14 residues. Trimming took 2 bases from V and 0 from J, leaving 8 bases between them. The CDR3 spells CASSEGGTNSDYTF. The CDR3 bases that were read are TGTGCCAGCAGTGAAGGGGGTACAAACTCC.